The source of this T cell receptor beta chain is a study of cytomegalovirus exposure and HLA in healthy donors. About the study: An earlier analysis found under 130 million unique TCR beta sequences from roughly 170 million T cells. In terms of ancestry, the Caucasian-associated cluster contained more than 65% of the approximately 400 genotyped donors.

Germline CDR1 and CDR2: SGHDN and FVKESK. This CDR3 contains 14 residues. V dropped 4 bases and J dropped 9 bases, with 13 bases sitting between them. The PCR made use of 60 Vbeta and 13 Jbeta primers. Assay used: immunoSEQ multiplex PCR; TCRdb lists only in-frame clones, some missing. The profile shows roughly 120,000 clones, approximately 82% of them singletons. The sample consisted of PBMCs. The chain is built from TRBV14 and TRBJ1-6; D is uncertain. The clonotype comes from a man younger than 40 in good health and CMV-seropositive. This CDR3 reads CASSLGEASSPLHF. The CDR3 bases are TGTGCCAGCAGCCTCGGCGAGGCGAGTTCACCCCTCCACTTT.